This T cell receptor beta chain was sequenced in a study of T cell changes during pregnancy in multiple sclerosis. TCRdb's copy holds only in-frame clones and misses some; the assay was immunoSEQ multiplex PCR. Of some 71,000 clones listed, about 91% are singletons. The germline gives CDR1 SQVTM, CDR2 ANQGSEA. This CDR3 is built from 14 residues. V lost 7 bases to trimming and J lost 0 bases, with 13 bases between them. The chain employs TRBV29-1 and TRBJ2-1; weak D call: TRBD2 (5 bases). The specimen was peripheral blood, collected after pregnancy. This receptor was obtained from a female donor with multiple sclerosis, enrolled in a pregnancy study. The CDR3 is CSGRRANSYNEQFF. For the CDR3, the DNA is TGCAGCGGTCGGCGGGCCAACTCCTACAATGAGCAGTTCTTC.